Following are 18 T cell receptor beta chains from one sample sequenced in a study of blood T cell repertoires in COVID-19 (TCRdb year 2020). Libraries were constructed by the immunoSEQ multiplex PCR assay. Imported from immuneACCESS, the table was reduced by TCRdb to in-frame sequences with V and J called. These copies leave out some clones; in studies compared against another copy, an unresolved V gene accounts for under half, and the cause of the remainder is not known. The sample table records over 150,000 clones; roughly 91% of these occur just once. The ten largest clonotypes hold about 2% of the sample. Sequenced material: peripheral blood. These receptors came from a man between 18 and 29 years old with acute or convalescent COVID-19.

The V and J genes are TRBV28 and TRBJ2-2; TRBD2 matches at 11 bases. CDR3 length equals 15 residues. Germline-derived CDR1 and CDR2 are MDHEN and SYDVKM. The junction had 3 bases not matched to a gene; V was cut back by 2 bases and J by 7 bases. CDR3 coding DNA: TGTGCCAGCAGTTTAACTAGCGGGAGAATCGGGGAGCTGTTTTTT. Its translation is CASSLTSGRIGELFF.

The gene calls are TRBV3-1 (or the pseudogene TRBV3-2) and TRBJ1-3; D might be TRBD1 (6 bases). V shed 4 bases and J shed 4 bases, with 14 bases lying between them. CDR1 is LGHDT and CDR2 is YNNKEL in the germline V gene (reference sequence). The CDR3 loop spans 15 amino acids. The CDR3 loop is CASSRSQGTGNTIYF. DNA for the CDR3: TGTGCCAGCAGCCGTTCCCAGGGGACAGGAAACACCATATATTTT.

This clone was observed a few times. Here the CDR3 DNA reads TGTGCCAGCTCACCCATGGGACAGGAAAACACTGAAGCTTTCTTT. As protein: CASSPMGQENTEAFF. The genes are TRBV18 and TRBJ1-1; 8 positions agree with TRBD1. Germline values: CDR1 KGHSH, CDR2 LQKENI. J was trimmed by 2 bases and V by 3 bases; bases with no gene match: 5. The CDR3 totals 15 residues.

This chain links TRBV28 with TRBJ1-1, with D possibly being TRBD1 (6 bases). Germline V gives CDR1 MDHEN, CDR2 SYDVKM. Trimming stripped 4 bases from V and 2 bases from J, with 17 bases between. The CDR3 is 16 amino acids. The CDR3 loop reads CASSSDPGHLNTEAFF. The CDR3 DNA reads TGTGCCAGCAGTTCCGACCCGGGACATCTCAACACTGAAGCTTTCTTT.

The chain joins TRBV19 to TRBJ1-5, with 10 bases aligning to TRBD1. The CDR3 runs 15 residues. Trimming at V came to 4 bases and at J to 5 bases, leaving 5 bases not matched to a gene. Germline CDR1 and CDR2: LNHDA and SQIVND (reference sequence). The CDR3 reads CASSKRTGGDQPQHF. The DNA of the CDR3 is TGTGCCAGTAGTAAGCGGACAGGGGGGGATCAGCCCCAGCATTTT.

Many counts were recorded for this clone. DNA of the CDR3: TGTGCCAGCAGTCCTTCGAAGGGGCGAGAGAGCAATCAGCCCCAGCATTTT. This codes for CASSPSKGRESNQPQHF. The rearrangement uses TRBV2 and TRBJ1-5; tentative D call: TRBD1 (5 bases). V lost 5 bases to trimming and J lost 1 base, with 18 bases between them. The germline CDR1 and CDR2 sequences are SNHLY and FYNNEI. This CDR3 contains 17 residues.

This clone was observed once. The chain joins TRBV5-4 to TRBJ1-1, with D uncertain. The CDR3 sequence is 13 residues long. Looked up from germline, CDR1 is SGHNT and CDR2 is YYREEE (reference sequence). Deletions cut 4 bases from V and 6 bases from J, with 13 bases between. The CDR3 reads CASSPETRAEAFF. In DNA, the CDR3 is TGTGCCAGCAGCCCGGAGACGCGGGCTGAAGCTTTCTTT.

V usage is TRBV9 and J usage is TRBJ1-2; 10 bases map to TRBD1. Germline trimming cut 4 bases from V and 8 bases from J; bases unmatched to any gene: 11. The CDR3 length is 15 residues. CDR1 and CDR2 from the germline V gene are SGDLS and YYNGEE. The CDR3 nucleotides read TGTGCCAGCAGCCCTAGACAGACAGGGGGCATCGGCTACACCTTC. Translated, it gives CASSPRQTGGIGYTF.

The chain joins TRBV7-9 to TRBJ1-2; a weak D match, TRBD1 (5 bases). Germline CDR1 reads SEHNR; CDR2 reads FQNEAQ (reference sequence). V dropped 4 bases and J dropped 1 base, with 13 bases sitting between them. The CDR3 loop spans 15 amino acids. CDR3 residues: CASSSPVGHNYGYTF. CDR3 nucleotides: TGTGCCAGCAGCTCGCCTGTAGGACATAACTATGGCTACACCTTC.

The V call is TRBV19, the J call TRBJ1-4, with 7 bases lining up with TRBD1. Unmatched junction bases numbered 8, after V lost 5 bases and J lost 2 bases. Germline V gene lookup returns CDR1 LNHDA and CDR2 SQIVND (reference sequence). The CDR3 covers 16 residues. The DNA of the CDR3 is TGTGCCAGTAGTGTTAACACAGGGGAGACTAATGAAAAACTGTTTTTT. Protein product: CASSVNTGETNEKLFF.

This chain connects TRBV5-1 to TRBJ1-4; a possible D gene is TRBD1 (6 bases). There are 15 residues in the CDR3. The V end was cut by 1 base, the J end by 7 bases, with 14 bases between. Germline V CDR1 and CDR2: SGHRS, YFSETQ. The CDR3 nucleotides read TGCGCCAGCAGCTTGTTGGGAGGGGGTAGTGAAAAACTGTTTTTT. Residues: CASSLLGGGSEKLFF.

This clone was seen just once. The V call is TRBV7-9, the J call TRBJ2-5; TRBD1 agrees at 8 bases. The ends lost 2 bases at V and 3 bases at J; junction bases unmatched: 2. CDR1 SEHNR and CDR2 FQNEAQ come from the germline V gene (reference sequence). The CDR3 contains 14 residues. The CDR3 region is CASSLTGGEETQYF. In nucleotides, the CDR3 is TGTGCCAGCAGCTTAACAGGGGGTGAAGAGACCCAGTACTTC.

This clone was seen a handful of times. The V gene is TRBV7-2, the J gene TRBJ1-2; 9 bases align to TRBD1. Trimming took 5 bases from V and 5 from J; bases not matched to a gene: 12. CDR1 and CDR2 from the germline V gene are SGHTA and FQGNSA. This CDR3 is 16 amino acids long. The CDR3 coding sequence is TGTGCCAGCAGCGCGGTACAGGGGGCTGGAAGGTATGGCTACACCTTC. This sequence encodes CASSAVQGAGRYGYTF.

The rearrangement uses TRBV2 and TRBJ2-7; 11 positions agree with TRBD2. In germline, CDR1 is SNHLY, CDR2 FYNNEI. This CDR3 spans 16 amino acids. Trimming removed 4 bases from V and 1 base from J; junction bases left unmatched: 6. CDR3 region: CASSGLAGGSSYEQYF. The CDR3 DNA follows: TGTGCCAGCAGTGGGCTAGCGGGAGGCAGTTCCTACGAGCAGTACTTC.

V and J are TRBV6-6 and TRBJ2-7; 10 nucleotides align to TRBD2. Germline CDR1 is MNHNY and CDR2 is SVGAGI (reference sequence). The CDR3 spans 18 residues. Trimming removed 5 bases from V and 3 bases from J; junction bases left unmatched: 16. In DNA form, the CDR3 reads TGTGCCAGCAGTCCCCTAGCGGGAGTGGATGGTGGGCACTACGAGCAGTACTTC. Its protein product is CASSPLAGVDGGHYEQYF.

The rearrangement joins TRBV27 to TRBJ2-1; TRBD1 is a possible D gene (5 bases). Trimming stripped 5 bases from V and 0 bases from J, with 17 bases between. In germline, CDR1 is MNHEY, CDR2 SMNVEV (reference sequence). The CDR3 loop spans 17 amino acids. In nucleotides, the CDR3 is TGTGCCAGCAGTCCACGAAAAGACAGTTCCTCCTACAATGAGCAGTTCTTC. Translation: CASSPRKDSSSYNEQFF.

This chain joins TRBV5-1 and TRBJ1-3, with 7 nucleotides matching TRBD1. This CDR3 comprises 15 residues. Germline CDR1 and CDR2: SGHRS and YFSETQ. The trim removed 2 bases at V and 0 bases at J, leaving 2 bases unmatched. The CDR3: CASSLRTGSGNTIYF. The CDR3 DNA is TGCGCCAGCAGCTTAAGGACAGGCTCTGGAAACACCATATATTTT.

This clone was detected only a few times. The chain carries TRBV6-5 and TRBJ2-7, with TRBD1 matching over 11 bases. This CDR3 comprises 15 residues. The V gene's germline CDR1 is MNHEY and CDR2 SVGAGI. V was clipped by 8 bases and J by 0 bases; unmatched bases: 6. CDR3 amino acids: CASVRGQGVSYEQYF. In DNA, the CDR3 is TGTGCCAGCGTACGGGGACAGGGGGTCTCCTACGAGCAGTACTTC.